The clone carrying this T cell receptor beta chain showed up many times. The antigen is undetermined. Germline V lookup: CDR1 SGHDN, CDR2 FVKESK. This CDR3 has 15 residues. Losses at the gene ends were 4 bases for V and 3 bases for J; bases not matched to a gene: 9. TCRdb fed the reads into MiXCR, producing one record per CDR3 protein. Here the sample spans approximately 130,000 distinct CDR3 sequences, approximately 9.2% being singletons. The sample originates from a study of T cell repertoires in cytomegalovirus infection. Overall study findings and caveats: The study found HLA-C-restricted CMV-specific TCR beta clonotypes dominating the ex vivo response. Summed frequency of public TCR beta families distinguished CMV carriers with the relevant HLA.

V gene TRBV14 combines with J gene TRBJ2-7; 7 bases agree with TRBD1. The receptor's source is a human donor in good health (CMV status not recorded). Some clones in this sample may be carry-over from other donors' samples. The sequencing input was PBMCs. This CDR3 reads CASSRIPGQIYEQYF. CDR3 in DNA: TGTGCCAGCAGCCGGATCCCGGGACAGATCTACGAGCAGTACTTC.